This T cell receptor beta chain originates from a study of T cells in Graves' hyperthyroidism and ophthalmopathy. Study findings and constraints: Most clonotypes expanded in thyroid above 0.001 were likewise present in blood. A model using 13 V-J features told ophthalmopathy apart from stable hyperthyroidism. With a median lead of around 6.7 months before onset, the model predicted ophthalmopathy.

RNA transcripts yielded amplified TCR beta CDR3 regions. Initially, a first-round RT-PCR of the TCR CDR3 employed the HTBI primer set. TCRdb independently ran MiXCR on the multiplex PCR reads; one entry per CDR3 protein. The sample consists of 360,000 or so distinct CDR3 sequences, about 15% of them appearing once. This clonotype appeared a few times. The antigen remains undetermined. This clonotype originated in a woman aged 60-75 years with Graves' ophthalmopathy. The material sequenced was blood.

CDR3 sequence: CASVKETFYEQYF. CDR3 nucleotides: TGTGCCAGCGTCAAGGAGACATTCTACGAGCAGTACTTC. This rearrangement joins TRBV6-1 to TRBJ2-7, with D uncertain. The V end lost 8 bases, the J end lost 3 bases, and 14 bases lay between the germline ends. The CDR3 extends over 13 amino acids. Per the germline V gene, CDR1 is MNHNS and CDR2 is SASEGT.